The 2 T cell receptor beta chains in this list originate from one sample, sequenced in a study of CD8 T cells in Susac syndrome. Reverse transcription of roughly 0.5 to 1 ug RNA used random hexamers. MiXCR was run by TCRdb on the immunoSEQ multiplex PCR reads, yielding one entry per CDR3 protein. The repertoire includes about 300,000 distinct CDR3 sequences, around 92% of them detected once, and over 0.05% sits in the top ten. Sequencing was performed on CD4+ T cells from PBMCs. The receptors originated from a human donor with multiple sclerosis.

The chain combines TRBV12-3 or TRBV12-4 with TRBJ2-5, with D perhaps matching TRBD1 (5 bases). The CDR3 contains 13 residues. V dropped 7 bases and J dropped 2 bases, with 11 bases sitting between them. Written as DNA, the CDR3 is TGTGCCAGCACTTTTGGGGCGCAAGAGACCCAGTACTTC. Protein: CASTFGAQETQYF.

V and J are TRBV12-5 and TRBJ1-1; no reliable D call. V was clipped by 3 bases and J by 1 base, with 3 bases between them. The CDR3 is 12 residues long. The germline V gene encodes CDR1 LGHNT and CDR2 FRNRAP. The CDR3 protein is CASGLKNTEAFF. CDR3 nucleotides: TGTGCTAGTGGTTTAAAGAACACTGAAGCTTTCTTT.